This T cell receptor beta chain is drawn from a study of control samples from healthy donors and cancer patients. Germline V gives CDR1 GTSNPN, CDR2 SVGIG (reference sequence). This CDR3 comprises 16 residues. J was trimmed by 4 bases and V by 1 base; bases with no gene match: 6. The repertoire was sequenced with immunoSEQ multiplex PCR; TCRdb's copy has only in-frame clones and lacks some. The repertoire includes about 77,000 clones, approximately 92% of them detected once, and more than 5% sits in the top ten. The receptor was isolated from an older woman in good health. The chain has TRBV30 and TRBJ2-7; 14 bases line up with TRBD2. Sample: blood. CDR3 nucleotide sequence: TGTGCCTGGAGTGGCGGACTAGCGGGAGGAGGGTACGAGCAGTACTTC. Amino acids: CAWSGGLAGGGYEQYF.